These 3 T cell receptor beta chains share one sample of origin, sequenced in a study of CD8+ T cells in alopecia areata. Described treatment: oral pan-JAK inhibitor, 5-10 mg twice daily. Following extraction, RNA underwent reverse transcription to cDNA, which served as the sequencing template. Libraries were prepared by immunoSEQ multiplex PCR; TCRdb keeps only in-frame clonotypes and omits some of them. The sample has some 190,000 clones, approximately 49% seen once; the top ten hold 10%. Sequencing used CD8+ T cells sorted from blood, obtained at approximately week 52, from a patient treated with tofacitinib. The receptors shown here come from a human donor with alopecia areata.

CDR3 sequence reads: CASSTSSGELFF. The CDR3 nucleotides are TGCGCCAGCAGCACAAGTTCCGGGGAGCTGTTTTTT. The chain has TRBV5-1 and TRBJ2-2; D is unclear. The CDR3 sequence is 12 residues long. Deletions cut 4 bases from V and 6 bases from J, with 7 bases between. CDR1 SGHRS and CDR2 YFSETQ come from the germline V gene. Variable domain in full (rest from reference TRBV5-1 and TRBJ2-2): KAGVTQTPRYLIKTRGQQVTLSCSPISGHRSVSWYQQTPGQGLQFLFEYFSETQRNKGNFPGRFSGRQFSNSRSEMNVSTLELGDSALYLCASSTSSGELFFGEGSRLTVL.

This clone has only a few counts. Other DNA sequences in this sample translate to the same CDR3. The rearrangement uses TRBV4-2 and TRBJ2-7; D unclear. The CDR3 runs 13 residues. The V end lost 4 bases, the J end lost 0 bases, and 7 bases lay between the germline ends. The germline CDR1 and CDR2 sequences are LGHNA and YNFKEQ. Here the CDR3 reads CASSPGLSYEQYF. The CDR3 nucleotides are TGTGCCAGCAGCCCCGGCCTCTCCTACGAGCAGTACTTC.

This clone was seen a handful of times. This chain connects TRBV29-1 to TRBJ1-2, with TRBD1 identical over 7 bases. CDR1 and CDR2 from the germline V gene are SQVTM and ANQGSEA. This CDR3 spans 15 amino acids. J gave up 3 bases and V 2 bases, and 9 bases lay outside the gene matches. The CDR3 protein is CSVEMERQGDYGYTF. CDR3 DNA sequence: TGCAGCGTTGAAATGGAGCGACAGGGTGACTATGGCTACACCTTC.